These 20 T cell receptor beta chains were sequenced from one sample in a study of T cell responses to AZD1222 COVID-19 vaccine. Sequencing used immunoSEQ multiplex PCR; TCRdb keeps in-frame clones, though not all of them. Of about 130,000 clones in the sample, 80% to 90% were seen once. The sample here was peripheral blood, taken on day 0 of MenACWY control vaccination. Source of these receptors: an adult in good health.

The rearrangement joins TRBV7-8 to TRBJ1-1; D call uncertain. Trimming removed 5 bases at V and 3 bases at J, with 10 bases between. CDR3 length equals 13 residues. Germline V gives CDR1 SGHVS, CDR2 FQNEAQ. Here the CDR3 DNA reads TGTGCCAGCAGCGTGGAGGCCGACACTGAAGCTTTCTTT. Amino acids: CASSVEADTEAFF.

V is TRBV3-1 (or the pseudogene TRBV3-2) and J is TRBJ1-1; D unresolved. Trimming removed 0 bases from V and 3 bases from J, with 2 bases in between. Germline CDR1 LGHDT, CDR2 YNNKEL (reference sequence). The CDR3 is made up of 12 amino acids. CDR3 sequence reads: CASSQEDTEAFF. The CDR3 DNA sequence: TGTGCCAGCAGCCAAGAGGACACTGAAGCTTTCTTT.

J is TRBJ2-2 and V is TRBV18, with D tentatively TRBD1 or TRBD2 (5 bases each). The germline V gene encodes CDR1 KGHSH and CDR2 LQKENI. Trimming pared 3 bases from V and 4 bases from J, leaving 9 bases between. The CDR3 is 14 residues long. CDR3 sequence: CASSPGRLTGELFF. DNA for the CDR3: TGTGCCAGCTCACCGGGACGCCTCACCGGGGAGCTGTTTTTT. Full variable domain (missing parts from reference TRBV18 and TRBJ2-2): NAGVMQNPRHLVRRRGQEARLRCSPMKGHSHVYWYRQLPEEGLKFMVYLQKENIIDESGMPKERFSAEFPKEGPSILRIQQVVRGDSAAYFCASSPGRLTGELFFGEGSRLTVL.

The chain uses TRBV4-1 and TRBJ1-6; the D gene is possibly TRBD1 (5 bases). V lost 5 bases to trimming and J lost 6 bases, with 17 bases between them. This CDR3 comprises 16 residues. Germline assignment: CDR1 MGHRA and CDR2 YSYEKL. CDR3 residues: CASSEPYQGSNSPLHF. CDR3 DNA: TGCGCCAGCAGCGAACCATACCAGGGTTCTAATTCACCCCTCCACTTT.

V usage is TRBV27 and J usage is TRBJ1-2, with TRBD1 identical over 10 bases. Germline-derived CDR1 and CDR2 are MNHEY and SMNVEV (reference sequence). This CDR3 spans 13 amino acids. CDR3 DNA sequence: TGTGCAGTGGGGCGACAGGGGGCGGATGGCTACACCTTC. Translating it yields CAVGRQGADGYTF.

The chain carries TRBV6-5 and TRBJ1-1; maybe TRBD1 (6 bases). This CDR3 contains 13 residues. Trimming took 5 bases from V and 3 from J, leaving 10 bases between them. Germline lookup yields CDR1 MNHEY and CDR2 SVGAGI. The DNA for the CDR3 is TGTGCCAGCAGTAAACAGGGATACACTGAAGCTTTCTTT. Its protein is CASSKQGYTEAFF.

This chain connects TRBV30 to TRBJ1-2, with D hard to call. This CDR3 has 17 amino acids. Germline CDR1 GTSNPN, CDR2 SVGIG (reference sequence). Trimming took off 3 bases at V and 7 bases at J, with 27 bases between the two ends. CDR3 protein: CAWSEALDAVPQTGYTF. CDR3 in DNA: TGTGCCTGGAGCGAAGCGTTAGATGCGGTCCCTCAGACTGGCTACACCTTC.

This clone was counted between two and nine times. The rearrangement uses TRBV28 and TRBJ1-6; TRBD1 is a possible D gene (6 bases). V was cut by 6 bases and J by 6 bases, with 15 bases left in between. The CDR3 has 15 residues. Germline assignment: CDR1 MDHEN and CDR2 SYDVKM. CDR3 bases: TGTGCCAGCAGCCGACAGGTCTGGGTTAATTCACCCCTCCACTTT. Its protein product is CASSRQVWVNSPLHF.

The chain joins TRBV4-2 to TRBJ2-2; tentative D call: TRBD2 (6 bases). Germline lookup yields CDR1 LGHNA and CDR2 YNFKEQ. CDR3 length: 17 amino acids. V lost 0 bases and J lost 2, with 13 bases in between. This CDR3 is CASSQETRGINTGELFF. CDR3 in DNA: TGTGCCAGCAGCCAAGAGACTCGGGGGATCAACACCGGGGAGCTGTTTTTT.

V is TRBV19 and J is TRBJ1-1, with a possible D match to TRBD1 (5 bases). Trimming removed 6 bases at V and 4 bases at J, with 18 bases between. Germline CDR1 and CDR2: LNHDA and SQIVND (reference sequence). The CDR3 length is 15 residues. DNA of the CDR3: TGTGCCAGTAGCCCCGGATGGGGACGTACCACTGAAGCTTTCTTT. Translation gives CASSPGWGRTTEAFF.

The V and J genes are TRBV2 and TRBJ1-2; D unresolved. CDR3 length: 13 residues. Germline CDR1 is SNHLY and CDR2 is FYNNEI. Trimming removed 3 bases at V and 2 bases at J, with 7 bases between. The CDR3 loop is CASSDSRNYGYTF. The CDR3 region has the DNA TGTGCCAGCAGTGATTCCCGGAACTATGGCTACACCTTC. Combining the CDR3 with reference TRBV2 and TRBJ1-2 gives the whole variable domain EPEVTQTPSHQVTQMGQEVILRCVPISNHLYFYWYRQILGQKVEFLVSFYNNEISEKSEIFDDQFSVERPDGSNFTLKIRSTKLEDSAMYFCASSDSRNYGYTFGSGTRLTVV.

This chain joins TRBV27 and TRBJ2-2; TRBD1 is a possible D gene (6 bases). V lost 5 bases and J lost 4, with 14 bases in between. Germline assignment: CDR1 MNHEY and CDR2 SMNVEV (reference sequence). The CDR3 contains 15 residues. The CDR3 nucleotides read TGTGCCAGCAGTAGAGAGCCACAGGGCACCGGGGAGCTGTTTTTT. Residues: CASSREPQGTGELFF.

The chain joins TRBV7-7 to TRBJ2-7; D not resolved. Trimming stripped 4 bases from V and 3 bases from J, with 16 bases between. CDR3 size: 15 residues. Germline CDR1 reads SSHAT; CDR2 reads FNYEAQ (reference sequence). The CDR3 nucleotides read TGTGCCAGCAGCTCTCAGGCGATCAACTACTACGAGCAGTACTTC. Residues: CASSSQAINYYEQYF. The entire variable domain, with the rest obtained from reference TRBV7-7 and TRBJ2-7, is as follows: GAGVSQSPRYKVTKRGQDVTLRCDPISSHATLYWYQQALGQGPEFLTYFNYEAQPDKSGLPSDRFSAERPEGSISTLTIQRTEQRDSAMYRCASSSQAINYYEQYFGPGTRLTVT.

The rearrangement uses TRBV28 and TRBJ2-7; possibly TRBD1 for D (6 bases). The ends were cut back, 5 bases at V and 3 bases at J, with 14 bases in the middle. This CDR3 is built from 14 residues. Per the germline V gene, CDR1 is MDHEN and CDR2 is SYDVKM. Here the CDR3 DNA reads TGTGCCAGCAGTCTCCCCGGGACACTCTACGAGCAGTACTTC. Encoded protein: CASSLPGTLYEQYF. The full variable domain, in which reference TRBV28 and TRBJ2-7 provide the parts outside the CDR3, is DVKVTQSSRYLVKRTGEKVFLECVQDMDHENMFWYRQDPGLGLRLIYFSYDVKMKEKGDIPEGYSVSREKKERFSLILESASTNQTSMYLCASSLPGTLYEQYFGPGTRLTVT.

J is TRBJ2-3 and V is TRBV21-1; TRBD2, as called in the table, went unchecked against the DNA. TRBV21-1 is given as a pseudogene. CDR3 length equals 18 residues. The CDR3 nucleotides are TGTGCCAGCAGCAAACCTCACATACGGCTCCTCGGGGTTGATACGCAGTATTTT. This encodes CASSKPHIRLLGVDTQYF.

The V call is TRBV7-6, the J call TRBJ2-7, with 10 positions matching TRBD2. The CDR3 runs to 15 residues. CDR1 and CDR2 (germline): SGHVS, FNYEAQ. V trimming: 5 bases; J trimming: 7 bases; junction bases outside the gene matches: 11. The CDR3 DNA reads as TGTGCCAGCAGCCGAGGACTAGCGGCCCCTATGGAGCAGTACTTC. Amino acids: CASSRGLAAPMEQYF.

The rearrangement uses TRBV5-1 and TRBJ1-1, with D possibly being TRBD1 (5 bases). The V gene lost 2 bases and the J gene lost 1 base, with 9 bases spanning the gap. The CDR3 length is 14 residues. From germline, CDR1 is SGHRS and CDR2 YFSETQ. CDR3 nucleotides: TGCGCCAGCAGCTTAGGACACCAGAACACTGAAGCTTTCTTT. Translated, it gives CASSLGHQNTEAFF.

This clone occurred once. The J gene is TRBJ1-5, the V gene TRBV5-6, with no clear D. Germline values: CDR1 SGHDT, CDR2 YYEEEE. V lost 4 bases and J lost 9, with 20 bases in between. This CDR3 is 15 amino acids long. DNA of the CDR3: TGTGCCAGCAGCGAACCTAAGCCCACCTCAAGGCCCCAGCATTTT. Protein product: CASSEPKPTSRPQHF.

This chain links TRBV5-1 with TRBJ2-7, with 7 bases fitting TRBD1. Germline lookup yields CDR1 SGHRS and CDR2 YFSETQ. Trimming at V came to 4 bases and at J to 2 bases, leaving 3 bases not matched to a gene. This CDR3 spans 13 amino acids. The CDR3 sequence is CASSRDSTYEQYF. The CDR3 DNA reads TGCGCCAGCAGCCGGGACAGCACCTACGAGCAGTACTTC.

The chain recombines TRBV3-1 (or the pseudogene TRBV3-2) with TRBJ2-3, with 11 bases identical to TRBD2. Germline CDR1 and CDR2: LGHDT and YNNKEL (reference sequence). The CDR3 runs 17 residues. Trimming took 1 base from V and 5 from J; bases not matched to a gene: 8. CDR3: CASSQGASGRRKDTQYF. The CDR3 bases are TGTGCCAGCAGCCAAGGCGCTAGCGGGAGGAGAAAAGATACGCAGTATTTT.